This TCR beta chain was documented in a study of siplizumab effects on memory and regulatory T cells. Study-wide background: Mixed lymphocyte reactions were paired, with siplizumab at about 0.92 ug/mL or without drug. Findings and caveats of the study: Many proliferating CD4+ or CD8+ clones remained unclassified. Roughly 75-96% of them could not be assigned either a naive or a memory phenotype. Greater diversity than memory cells seemed evident in naive T cells, which also appeared to be major alloresponse contributors. Siplizumab, the agent tested, significantly reduced alloreactive sequences traceable to unstimulated CD4+ memory cells.

This clone was seen a handful of times. As yet, its antigen is unknown. Only in-frame clones appear in the TCRdb table, and some are missing; sequencing was by immunoSEQ multiplex PCR. The sample records more than 12,000 clones, around 46% being singletons. It was at 37°C and for 6 to 7 days that the mixed lymphocyte reaction cells were cocultured. Sequenced sample: CFSE-low (dividing) CD4+ T cells sorted from an allogeneic mixed lymphocyte reaction. The clonotype originates from a human donor in good health; the cells came from an allogeneic mixed lymphocyte reaction. Some clones in this sample may be carry-over from other donors' samples.

The chain's CDR3 is CATESSYEQYF. The CDR3, as DNA: TGTGCCACCGAAAGCTCCTACGAGCAGTACTTC. V is TRBV7-8 and J is TRBJ2-7; D remains ambiguous. Germline V gives CDR1 SGHVS, CDR2 FQNEAQ. The CDR3 runs 11 residues. Trimming removed 10 bases from V and 0 bases from J, with 7 bases in between.